This T cell receptor (beta chain) was identified during a study of blood T cell repertoires in COVID-19. Study summary: Acute and convalescent COVID-19 samples came from the United States, Italy and Spain. In each case, the material was cDNA or gDNA derived from T cells, B-cell-depleted T cells, or PBMCs.

V shed 3 bases and J shed 6 bases, with 5 bases lying between them. The CDR3 length is 11 residues. Sequencing used immunoSEQ multiplex PCR; TCRdb keeps in-frame clones, though not all of them. The table has 20,000 to 25,000 clones, around 73% seen once. The sample comprised peripheral blood. V is TRBV12-3 or TRBV12-4 and J is TRBJ1-1; D is undetermined. The TCR comes from a human donor in a cohort sampled during active or convalescent COVID-19. The CDR3 loop reads CASSLQSEAFF. In DNA form, the CDR3 reads TGTGCCAGCAGTTTGCAGTCTGAAGCTTTCTTT.